This T cell receptor beta chain comes out of a study of blood T cells in healthy people across ages. Overall study results and limits: The fall in TCR beta diversity per million T cells was roughly linear with age.

This CDR3 comprises 14 residues. The V gene's germline CDR1 is DFQATT and CDR2 SNEGSKA (reference sequence). Concerning this clonotype itself: The target antigen is unknown.

The authors ran a second PCR of roughly 6 to 12 cycles using a sample-barcoded 5' primer and a J-beta primer mix. TCRdb independently ran MiXCR on the 5' RACE reads; one entry per CDR3 protein. This sample has 1.5 million to 2 million distinct CDR3 sequences, with about 39% found just once. This clonotype originated in a human donor in good health. The gene calls are TRBV20-1 and TRBJ2-4; D is ambiguous. The J call is uncertain, as TRBJ2-7 better fits the DNA end. The sequencing input was blood. CDR3 sequence: CSARESPIPYEQYF. The CDR3 DNA is TGCAGTGCTAGAGAGAGCCCAATTCCCTACGAGCAGTACTTC.